One and the same sample provided the 28 T cell receptor beta chains below, sequenced in a study of T cells after yellow fever vaccination. Each CDR3 protein gets one entry after TCRdb re-called the 5' RACE reads with MiXCR. The profile shows 500,000 to 700,000 distinct CDR3 sequences, roughly 21% of them singletons. This specimen was PBMCs, taken 15 days after the yellow fever booster vaccination. These receptor sequences come from a man aged 25 to 40 who received the YFV17D yellow fever vaccine.

This clonotype was seen only a few times. This chain connects TRBV28 to TRBJ2-7; TRBD1 matches 10 bases. Germline assignment: CDR1 MDHEN and CDR2 SYDVKM. The trim removed 3 bases at V and 1 base at J, leaving 6 bases unmatched. The CDR3 length is 16 residues. Here the CDR3 DNA reads TGTGCCAGCAGTTTCCACCGGGACAGGGGTTCCTACGAGCAGTACTTC. It translates to CASSFHRDRGSYEQYF.

This clonotype turned up a few times. The chain combines TRBV7-2 with TRBJ2-3; 9 bases are a match to TRBD2. In germline, CDR1 is SGHTA, CDR2 FQGNSA. CDR3 size: 16 residues. Germline trimming cut 2 bases from V and 10 bases from J; bases unmatched to any gene: 13. CDR3 sequence: CASSLKENLAGTAQYF. The CDR3 DNA reads as TGTGCCAGCAGCTTAAAAGAGAACCTAGCGGGAACTGCGCAGTATTTT.

Only a few counts were recorded for this clonotype. The gene calls are TRBV6-1 and TRBJ1-3; no clear D. The V end was cut by 3 bases, the J end by 5 bases, with 11 bases between. Germline CDR1 MNHNS, CDR2 SASEGT. CDR3 length: 14 residues. CDR3 sequence: CASSEDGPRNTIYF. Here the CDR3 DNA reads TGTGCCAGCAGTGAGGACGGGCCGCGAAACACCATATATTTT.

As concerns this clonotype: At one end, the junction sequence differs from germline, possibly due to a read error. The chain carries TRBV28 and TRBJ2-7; D may be TRBD1 (6 bases). Germline CDR1 and CDR2: MDHEN and SYDVKM. The CDR3 covers 11 residues. CDR3 DNA: TGTGCCAGCAGTTTAAGGGGGACACCTTTTTTC. It codes for CASSLRGTPFF.

This clonotype was detected only a few times. V gene TRBV29-1 combines with J gene TRBJ2-1; 9 bases are a match to TRBD1. Per germline, CDR1 SQVTM and CDR2 ANQGSEA. The CDR3 totals 16 residues. Trimming at V came to 6 bases and at J to 2 bases, leaving 11 bases not matched to a gene. This chain's CDR3 is CSVVPGQGKTYNEQFF. The CDR3 DNA sequence: TGCAGCGTAGTCCCGGGACAGGGAAAAACCTACAATGAGCAGTTCTTC.

V gene TRBV24-1 combines with J gene TRBJ2-1; 9 bases fit TRBD1. V shed 1 base, J shed 2 bases, and the junction held 5 bases outside the gene matches. The CDR3 consists of 17 residues. CDR1 KGHDR and CDR2 SFDVKD come from the germline V gene. The CDR3 region is CATSDFRTGVPYNEQFF. DNA of the CDR3: TGTGCCACCAGTGATTTTAGGACAGGGGTCCCCTACAATGAGCAGTTCTTC.

The J gene is TRBJ1-4, the V gene TRBV5-1, with D perhaps TRBD1 (6 bases). Germline CDR1 reads SGHRS; CDR2 reads YFSETQ. The CDR3 is 13 amino acids. The ends were cut back, 3 bases at V and 5 bases at J, with 8 bases in the middle. The CDR3 protein is CASSSTGNEKLFF. The CDR3, as DNA: TGCGCCAGCAGCTCGACAGGCAATGAAAAACTGTTTTTT.

The V and J genes are TRBV28 and TRBJ2-6, with 11 bases matching TRBD1. CDR1 and CDR2 (germline): MDHEN, SYDVKM. V lost 10 bases to trimming and J lost 1 base; unmatched junction nucleotides: 15. The length of the CDR3 is 19 residues. CDR3 in amino acids: CATSGMGGQGASGANVLTF. The CDR3 DNA reads TGTGCCACCTCGGGGATGGGTGGACAGGGGGCGTCTGGGGCCAACGTCCTGACTTTC.

This clonotype was recorded a few times. The chain links TRBV5-1 to TRBJ1-1, with D perhaps TRBD1 (5 bases). This CDR3 comprises 15 residues. V was shortened by 3 bases and J by 4 bases, with 16 bases between the two germline ends. The germline V gene has CDR1 SGHRS and CDR2 YFSETQ. CDR3 nucleotide sequence: TGCGCCAGCAGCTGGTGGGGGGGGGAGAGCACTGAAGCTTTCTTT. Translation gives CASSWWGGESTEAFF.

This clonotype occurred a few times. The rearrangement joins TRBV5-1 to TRBJ2-1, with 12 nucleotides matching TRBD2. Germline CDR1 and CDR2: SGHRS and YFSETQ. The length of the CDR3 is 20 residues. The trim removed 3 bases at V and 5 bases at J, leaving 18 bases unmatched. The CDR3, as DNA: TGCGCCAGCAGCTCCGTTGTATCTAGACTAGCGGGAGTCGGACACAATGAGCAGTTCTTC. Translating gives CASSSVVSRLAGVGHNEQFF.

The chain is built from TRBV29-1 and TRBJ2-6; 9 nucleotides match TRBD1. Germline loops: CDR1 SQVTM, CDR2 ANQGSEA. The CDR3 runs to 14 residues. V shed 6 bases, J shed 3 bases, and the junction held 3 bases outside the gene matches. CDR3 sequence (DNA): TGCAGCGTACAGGGGGCGAGTGGGGCCAACGTCCTGACTTTC. Protein product: CSVQGASGANVLTF.

This clonotype was counted a few times. The CDR3 nucleotides are TGCAGTGCTAGGTCAGAAATAAACATTCAGTACTTC. It specifies CSARSEINIQYF. The chain has TRBV20-1 and TRBJ2-4; D remains unclear. The germline V gene encodes CDR1 DFQATT and CDR2 SNEGSKA (reference sequence). Trimming pared 3 bases from V and 6 bases from J, leaving 9 bases between. This CDR3 is 12 amino acids long.

The chain recombines TRBV29-1 with TRBJ1-2, with D unclear. V dropped 6 bases and J dropped 3 bases, with 14 bases sitting between them. The CDR3 sequence is 13 residues long. Germline V gene lookup returns CDR1 SQVTM and CDR2 ANQGSEA. CDR3 nucleotide sequence: TGCAGCGTACTGGGCCCGCGAGACTATGGCTACACCTTC. Its translation is CSVLGPRDYGYTF.

This clonotype has just one count. This chain connects TRBV6-2 or TRBV6-3 to TRBJ2-4; TRBD2 aligns across 9 bases. Trimming took 7 bases from V and 9 from J; bases not matched to a gene: 7. Germline V gene lookup returns CDR1 MNHEY and CDR2 SVGEGT. The CDR3 length is 13 residues. This CDR3 is CASTEGLASIQYF. CDR3 DNA: TGTGCCAGCACCGAGGGACTAGCATCCATTCAGTACTTC.

V and J are TRBV12-3 or TRBV12-4 and TRBJ2-7; 10 positions match TRBD2. V trimming: 4 bases; J trimming: 6 bases; junction bases outside the gene matches: 6. The CDR3 length is 14 residues. The DNA of the CDR3 is TGTGCCAGCAGTTGGTCTAGCGGGAGTGGCGAGCAGTACTTC. Its protein is CASSWSSGSGEQYF.

The rearrangement uses TRBV24-1 and TRBJ1-5; D is unclear. V lost 1 base to trimming and J lost 4 bases, with 4 bases between them. This CDR3 spans 13 amino acids. Germline V gene sequence: CDR1 KGHDR, CDR2 SFDVKD. The CDR3 DNA follows: TGTGCCACCAGTGATTTCCAGAATCAGCCCCAGCATTTT. Translation: CATSDFQNQPQHF.

This clonotype was seen a handful of times. V and J are TRBV7-2 and TRBJ1-3, with D unclear. This CDR3 is 13 amino acids long. The V gene's germline CDR1 is SGHTA and CDR2 FQGNSA. The germline V and J ends were trimmed by 2 bases and 2 bases, with 4 bases remaining between them. This chain's CDR3 is CASSLFTGNTIYF. The CDR3, as DNA: TGTGCCAGCAGCTTATTTACTGGAAACACCATATATTTT.

The V call is TRBV7-6, the J call TRBJ2-7; D gene unclear. Germline CDR1 is SGHVS and CDR2 is FNYEAQ. Trimming removed 5 bases from V and 1 base from J, with 9 bases in between. This CDR3 is 13 amino acids long. CDR3 DNA: TGTGCCAGCAGCATAGACGAATCCTACGAGCAGTACTTC. It encodes CASSIDESYEQYF.

This clonotype has a handful of counts. V is TRBV12-3 or TRBV12-4 and J is TRBJ2-2; 7 bases are shared with TRBD2. The CDR3 length is 15 residues. The J segment lost 1 base and the V segment lost 2 bases, leaving 1 base of the junction unmatched. CDR3 sequence reads: CASSLSGMNTGELFF. The CDR3 DNA sequence: TGTGCCAGCAGTTTAAGCGGGATGAACACCGGGGAGCTGTTTTTT.

The chain carries TRBV12-3 or TRBV12-4 and TRBJ2-5; TRBD2 matches at 9 bases. The CDR3 consists of 17 residues. V lost 2 bases to trimming and J lost 0 bases; unmatched junction nucleotides: 7. This CDR3 reads CASSLRVAGEYQETQYF. The CDR3 DNA follows: TGTGCCAGCAGTTTAAGGGTAGCGGGAGAGTACCAAGAGACCCAGTACTTC.

This clonotype was recorded a few times. V is TRBV20-1 and J is TRBJ2-7; D is possibly TRBD2 (5 bases). The CDR3 spans 13 residues. Trimming removed 3 bases at V and 4 bases at J, with 13 bases between. The germline V gene has CDR1 DFQATT and CDR2 SNEGSKA (reference sequence). The CDR3 sequence is CSARDGRGYEQYF. The CDR3 coding sequence is TGCAGTGCTAGGGACGGGCGCGGGTACGAGCAGTACTTC.

Only a few counts were recorded for this clonotype. V is TRBV19 and J is TRBJ1-2, with unresolved D. The CDR3 is made up of 14 amino acids. Trimming cost V 4 bases and J 4 bases, with 13 bases left between them. Germline values: CDR1 LNHDA, CDR2 SQIVND (reference sequence). This CDR3 reads CASSRAPPGYGYTF. The CDR3 coding sequence is TGTGCCAGTAGTAGGGCACCGCCTGGCTATGGCTACACCTTC.

This clonotype was observed a handful of times. The chain uses TRBV7-6 and TRBJ1-2; no clear D gene. Germline V gene lookup returns CDR1 SGHVS and CDR2 FNYEAQ. This CDR3 has 15 amino acids. V was shortened by 4 bases and J by 4 bases, with 16 bases between the two germline ends. The CDR3 DNA reads TGTGCCAGCAGCTCACCGGGAGAGCACTTCTATGGCTACACCTTC. It is translated as CASSSPGEHFYGYTF.

In this sample, this clonotype turned up many times. CDR3 loop: CASSPRLAGATDTQYF. CDR3 coding DNA: TGTGCCAGCAGCCCCCGACTAGCGGGAGCGACAGATACGCAGTATTTT. The rearrangement joins TRBV7-2 to TRBJ2-3, with 12 bases aligning to TRBD2. J was trimmed by 3 bases and V by 5 bases; bases with no gene match: 6. Germline V gives CDR1 SGHTA, CDR2 FQGNSA. The CDR3 sequence is 16 residues long.

This clonotype came up a few times. The CDR3 here is CASRLAGYSDTQYF. DNA of the CDR3: TGCGCCAGTCGATTAGCGGGATATTCAGATACGCAGTATTTT. The rearrangement uses TRBV5-1 and TRBJ2-3, with 8 positions matching TRBD2. The germline V gene encodes CDR1 SGHRS and CDR2 YFSETQ. This CDR3 is 14 amino acids long. J lost 4 bases, V lost 8 bases, and 9 bases had no gene match.

The rearrangement joins TRBV9 to TRBJ2-2, with D unresolved. The CDR3 contains 16 residues. Germline V gene lookup returns CDR1 SGDLS and CDR2 YYNGEE. V lost 3 bases and J 1 base, leaving 13 bases between the germline ends. CDR3 bases: TGTGCCAGCAGCGCCGACACCGGCCAGAACACCGGGGAGCTGTTTTTT. Protein sequence: CASSADTGQNTGELFF. The full variable domain, rest sourced from reference TRBV9 and TRBJ2-2, is DSGVTQTPKHLITATGQRVTLRCSPRSGDLSVYWYQQSLDQGLQFLIQYYNGEERAKGNILERFSAQQFPDLHSELNLSSLELGDSALYFCASSADTGQNTGELFFGEGSRLTVL.

This clonotype was counted between two and nine times. The V call is TRBV2, the J call TRBJ2-1, with D perhaps TRBD1 (6 bases). The CDR3 covers 13 residues. CDR1 is SNHLY, CDR2 FYNNEI, per germline. The V end was cut by 5 bases, the J end by 12 bases, with 17 bases between. CDR3 sequence (DNA): TGTGCCAGCAGTAGGGACACCGGCTGGGGGCAGTTCTTC. Translation gives CASSRDTGWGQFF.

This chain joins TRBV7-2 and TRBJ2-2; 11 bases line up with TRBD2. Germline V gene data show CDR1 as SGHTA and CDR2 as FQGNSA. This CDR3 contains 15 residues. The trim removed 5 bases at V and 5 bases at J, leaving 4 bases unmatched. CDR3 region: CASSKGLAETGELFF. The CDR3 DNA follows: TGTGCCAGCAGCAAGGGACTAGCGGAAACCGGGGAGCTGTTTTTT.